The 2 T cell receptor beta chains given below trace back to one sample, sequenced in a study of cytomegalovirus exposure and HLA in healthy donors. 13 Jbeta primers and 60 Vbeta primers were used for the PCR. TCRdb's table, derived via immunoSEQ multiplex PCR, lists solely in-frame clones and lacks some. The sample shows about 110,000 clones, less than 85% of them seen only once. Sequencing was carried out using PBMCs. The receptors here all came from a man aged 25-45 years in good health and CMV-seropositive.

This chain links TRBV5-4 with TRBJ2-3; 7 bases match TRBD2. There are 15 residues in the CDR3. CDR1 and CDR2 from the germline V gene are SGHNT and YYREEE (reference sequence). The V and J ends lost 0 bases and 1 base, in that order; junction bases with no gene match: 2. The CDR3 region has the DNA TGTGCCAGCAGCTTGGTTACTAGCGGCACAGATACGCAGTATTTT. It translates to CASSLVTSGTDTQYF.

The V call is TRBV5-6, the J call TRBJ2-5; 14 nucleotides line up with TRBD2. This CDR3 comprises 18 residues. Germline V gene data show CDR1 as SGHDT and CDR2 as YYEEEE. Losses at the gene ends were 4 bases for V and 2 bases for J; bases not matched to a gene: 10. CDR3 nucleotides: TGTGCCAGCAGCCCAGTCAGACTAGCGGGGGGGGAACAAGAGACCCAGTACTTC. Its protein is CASSPVRLAGGEQETQYF.